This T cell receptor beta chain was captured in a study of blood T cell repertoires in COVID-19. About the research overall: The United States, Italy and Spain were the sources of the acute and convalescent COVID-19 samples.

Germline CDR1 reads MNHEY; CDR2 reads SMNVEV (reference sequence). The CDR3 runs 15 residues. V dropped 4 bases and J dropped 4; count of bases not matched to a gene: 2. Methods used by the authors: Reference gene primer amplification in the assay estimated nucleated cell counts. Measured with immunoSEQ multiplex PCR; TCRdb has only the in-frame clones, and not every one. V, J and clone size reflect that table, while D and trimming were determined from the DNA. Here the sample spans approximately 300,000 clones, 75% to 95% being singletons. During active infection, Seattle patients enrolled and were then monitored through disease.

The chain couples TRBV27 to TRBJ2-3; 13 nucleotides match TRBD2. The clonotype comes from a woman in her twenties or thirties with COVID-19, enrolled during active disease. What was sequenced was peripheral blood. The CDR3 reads CASSSGLAGADTQYF. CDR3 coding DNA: TGTGCCAGCAGTTCAGGACTAGCGGGAGCAGATACGCAGTATTTT.